The source of this T cell receptor (beta chain) is a study of blood T cell repertoires in COVID-19. On the study more broadly: Acute-phase and convalescent COVID-19 samples originated in the United States, Italy and Spain. The cDNA or gDNA used as material had been derived from T cells, B-cell-depleted T cells, or PBMCs.

The length of the CDR3 is 15 residues. The germline gives CDR1 GTSNPN, CDR2 SVGIG (reference sequence). The ends lost 0 bases at V and 4 bases at J; junction bases unmatched: 4. As handled by the study authors: Estimated nucleated cell counts came from reference gene primer amplification. Measured with immunoSEQ multiplex PCR; TCRdb has only the in-frame clones, and not every one. V and J calls and clone size are those listed in that table; D and trimming were worked out from the DNA. The data show hundreds of thousands of clones, approximately 80% seen once. The sequencing input was peripheral blood. This clonotype was sampled from a man aged 25-45 years with active or convalescent COVID-19. The V and J genes are TRBV30 and TRBJ2-1; 9 positions match TRBD2. The CDR3 nucleotides are TGTGCCTGGAGTGTTTTAGCGGGAGTTTACAATGAGCAGTTCTTC. Translating it yields CAWSVLAGVYNEQFF.